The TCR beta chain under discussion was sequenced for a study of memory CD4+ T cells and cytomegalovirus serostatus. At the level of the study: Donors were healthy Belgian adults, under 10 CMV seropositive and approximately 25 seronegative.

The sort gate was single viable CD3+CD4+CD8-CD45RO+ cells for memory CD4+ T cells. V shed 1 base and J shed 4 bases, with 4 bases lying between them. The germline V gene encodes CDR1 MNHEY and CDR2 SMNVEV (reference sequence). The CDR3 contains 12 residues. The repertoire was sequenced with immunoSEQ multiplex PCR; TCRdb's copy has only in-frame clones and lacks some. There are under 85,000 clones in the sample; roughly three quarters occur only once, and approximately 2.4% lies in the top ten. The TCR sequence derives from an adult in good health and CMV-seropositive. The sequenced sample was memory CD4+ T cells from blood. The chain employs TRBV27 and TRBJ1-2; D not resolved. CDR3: CASSLYGYGYTF. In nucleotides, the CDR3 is TGTGCCAGCAGTTTATACGGCTATGGCTACACCTTC.